This TCR beta chain was captured in a study of T-cell reconstitution after alpha-beta-depleted transplantation in children. Study-level results: Several hundred expanded graft clones reportedly were the source of alpha-beta T cells about two months after transplant. Some patients owed their high day-60 TCRbeta diversity to surviving recipient T cells and thymic progenitors. The main origin of T-cell counts and diversity one year after transplant was newly produced T cells.

As to this clonotype: The antigen remains undetermined.

Unique molecular identifiers were used in preparing the TCRbeta library. TCRdb processed the PCR reads anew with MiXCR; each CDR3 protein has one entry. The sample holds approximately 110,000 distinct CDR3 sequences, roughly 23% seen once. This CDR3 comprises 15 residues. The germline V and J ends were trimmed by 3 bases and 0 bases, with 10 bases remaining between them. V usage is TRBV12-3 or TRBV12-4 and J usage is TRBJ2-3; D not certain. This sequence originates from a male patient between 2 and 10 years old who had a stem cell transplant for chronic granulomatous disease, so the T cells may come from the graft donor. This material consisted of PBMCs, mostly from graft donor cells, taken 180 days after TCRalphabeta/CD19-depleted stem cell transplant. The DNA for the CDR3 is TGTGCCAGCAGTTTCGGTATTAGCAGCACAGATACGCAGTATTTT. This sequence encodes CASSFGISSTDTQYF.